The TCR beta chain under discussion was sequenced for a study of T cell responses to AZD1222 COVID-19 vaccine (dated by TCRdb to the early 2020s). Study-wide context: A total of just over 230 trial participants underwent TCR sequencing, of whom roughly 210 received two doses of AZD1222 and some 26 received two doses of the MenACWY control vaccine. Trial participants were enrolled by age into 18-55, 56-69 and 70-plus year subgroups, with 148, 28 and 57 TCR-sequenced participants respectively. What the research found in general, with its limitations: Participants were mostly white British and included more females than males, and it was suggested by the authors that clonal diversity may have been underestimated. No day 14 peak-response samples were available, so repertoires were characterized only after the peak T cell response. Nearly half of unique spike-specific TCRs reportedly recognized epitopes outside regions mutated in the B.1.351 and B.1.1.7 variants. In the small 56-69-year group, the increase in depth fell short of significance, most likely because of low power. Spike-specific TCR breadth and depth rose significantly after two AZD1222 doses compared with day 0 and with MenACWY recipients. Conclusions about previously exposed vaccinees are limited because only five to seven AZD1222 recipients were SARS-CoV-2 seropositive at baseline. The whole spike protein was spanned by vaccine-associated CD4 TCRs, and dominant responses were seen in regions 160-218 and 743-854.

The time point label, as the study defines it: about 28 days (+/-7) after the second vaccine dose. Because spike-specific TCR depth and breadth did not differ between the two schedules, AZD1222 recipients who got a second dose at roughly 4 weeks were pooled with those who got a second dose at roughly 12 weeks. Vaccinee samples came from UK trials COV001 and COV002, including a single-blind randomized controlled phase 2/3 trial of AZD1222 (ChAdOx1 nCoV-19) in healthy adults. For TCRbeta chain sequencing, PBMC samples from trial participants were taken at day 0 and at day 28 after the second dose. Turning to this clone: The antigen this receptor binds is unknown. The record has no base qualities; no much larger clone is one base away.

The CDR3 runs 14 residues from the cysteine to the phenylalanine. The retained sequence is limited to the CDR3, 42 bases, with the frame set at the first base. Trimming costs V 4 bases and J 4 bases, and their ends lie 11 bases apart. The germline V gene sets CDR1 to SGDLS and CDR2 to YYNGEE. The CDR3 regions of human TCRbeta chains were analyzed by immunosequencing. Turning to the authors' computational methods: TCRs in the repertoires were compared against a reference library of SARS-CoV-2-specific TCRs that had been generated with the MIRA antigen-specificity platform. Breadth meant the fraction of unique TCRs that were SARS-CoV-2-associated, whereas depth meant the fraction of total T cells that were SARS-CoV-2-associated. Each spike-specific TCR was assigned to its reactive spike region and to a CD4 or CD8 class using the MIRA data. Log10-transformed breadth and depth values were compared by one-way ANOVA with Sidak's multiple comparisons tests. Entries here come from immuneACCESS through TCRdb and include only in-frame sequences with V and J called. Some clones fail to appear in such tables; in the studies checked, an unresolved V gene covers under half of the shortfall, and the cause of the remainder is unknown. V and J calls and clone size come straight from that table; D and trimming were deduced from the DNA. The sample table shows more than 110,000 clones, and almost 95% are seen once. The biggest ten clones account for roughly 3.5% of the sample.

The chain links TRBV9 with TRBJ1-4; the D region possibly corresponds to TRBD1 (5 bases align). The sequence was collected from an adult who received the AZD1222 COVID-19 vaccine. Specimen: peripheral blood, collected 28 days after the second AZD1222 dose. The CDR3 in this case is CASSLGRLNEKLFF. The bases read TGTGCCAGCAGCCTGGGACGGCTTAATGAAAAACTGTTTTTT.